A single sample gave rise to the 6 T cell receptor beta chains below, sequenced in a study of blood T cells in healthy people across ages. It was with a sample-barcoded 5' primer and a J-beta primer mix that a second PCR of about 7 to 12 cycles was run. A single record per CDR3 protein comes from TCRdb applying MiXCR to the 5' RACE reads. Counted here are 650,000 to 1,000,000 distinct CDR3 sequences, about 37% occurring once; the ten biggest clones make up 10% to 15%. Sequenced input: blood. These receptors all stem from a man between 18 and 35 years old in good health.

This chain links TRBV4-2 with TRBJ1-1; D remains unclear. In germline, CDR1 is LGHNA, CDR2 YNFKEQ. The CDR3 has 13 residues. V was clipped by 0 bases and J by 2 bases, with 4 bases between them. For the CDR3, the DNA is TGTGCCAGCAGCCAAGATTTCAACACTGAAGCTTTCTTT. This sequence encodes CASSQDFNTEAFF.

Here the CDR3 DNA reads TGCGCCAGCAGCCAAGGTAACGGCGGGTATGGCTACACCTTC. Protein: CASSQGNGGYGYTF. The chain recombines TRBV4-1 with TRBJ1-2; D uncertain. The V gene's germline CDR1 is MGHRA and CDR2 YSYEKL. This CDR3 contains 14 residues. Trimming cost V 1 base and J 5 bases, with 11 bases left between them.

This rearrangement joins TRBV29-1 to TRBJ2-3, with TRBD2 identical over 10 bases. Trimming removed 2 bases from V and 0 bases from J; junction bases left unmatched: 8. Germline assignment: CDR1 SQVTM and CDR2 ANQGSEA. This CDR3 is 17 amino acids long. The CDR3 here is CSVENLAGEISTDTQYF. The CDR3 DNA reads as TGCAGCGTTGAAAATCTAGCGGGGGAGATAAGCACAGATACGCAGTATTTT.

The chain is built from TRBV7-2 and TRBJ2-1; a weak D match, TRBD2 (5 bases). Germline V CDR1 and CDR2: SGHTA, FQGNSA. V gave up 5 bases and J gave up 3 bases, with 11 bases separating them. The CDR3 is 14 amino acids. In DNA, the CDR3 is TGTGCCAGCAGCCCAGGACTGGACTACAATGAGCAGTTCTTC. It translates to CASSPGLDYNEQFF.

J is TRBJ2-3 and V is TRBV20-1, with 8 positions matching TRBD2. Germline values: CDR1 DFQATT, CDR2 SNEGSKA (reference sequence). This CDR3 spans 13 amino acids. The CDR3 loop reads CSADRGGSDTQYF. The CDR3, as DNA: TGCAGCGCCGATCGGGGGGGCTCAGATACGCAGTATTTT.

Turning to this clonotype: A read error may be the cause here, since a much bigger clone is one base away. J is TRBJ2-5 and V is TRBV6-5; possibly TRBD1 for D (5 bases). The length of the CDR3 is 14 residues. Germline loops: CDR1 MNHEY, CDR2 SVGAGI. Trimming removed 5 bases from V and 3 bases from J, with 13 bases in between. The CDR3 loop reads CASSDGQGKETQYF. CDR3 DNA: TGTGCCAGCAGTGACGGGCAGGGAAAAGAGACCCAGTACTTC.